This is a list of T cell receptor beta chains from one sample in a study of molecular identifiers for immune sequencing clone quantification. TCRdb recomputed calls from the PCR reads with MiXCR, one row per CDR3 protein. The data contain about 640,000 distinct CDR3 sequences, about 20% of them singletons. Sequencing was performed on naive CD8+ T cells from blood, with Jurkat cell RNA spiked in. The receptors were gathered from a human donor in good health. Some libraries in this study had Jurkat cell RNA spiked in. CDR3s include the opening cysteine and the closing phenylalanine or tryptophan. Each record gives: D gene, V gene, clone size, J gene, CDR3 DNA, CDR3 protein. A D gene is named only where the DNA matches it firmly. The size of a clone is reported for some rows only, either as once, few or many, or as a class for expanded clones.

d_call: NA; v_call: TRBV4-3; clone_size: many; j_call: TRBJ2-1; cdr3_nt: TGCGCCAGCAGCCAAGTATACAATGAGCAGTTCTTC; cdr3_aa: CASSQVYNEQFF
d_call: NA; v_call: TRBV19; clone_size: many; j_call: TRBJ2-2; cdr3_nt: TGTGCCAGTAGTAATGGGCCCGGGGAGCTGTTTTTT; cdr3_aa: CASSNGPGELFF
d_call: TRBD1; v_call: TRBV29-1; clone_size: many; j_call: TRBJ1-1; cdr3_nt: TGCAGCGTACCGGGACAGGGAAACACTGAAGCTTTCTTT; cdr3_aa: CSVPGQGNTEAFF
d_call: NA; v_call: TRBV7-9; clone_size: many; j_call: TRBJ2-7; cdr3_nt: TGTGCCAGCAGCTCGGCTCGAAACGAGCAGTACTTC; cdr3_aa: CASSSARNEQYF
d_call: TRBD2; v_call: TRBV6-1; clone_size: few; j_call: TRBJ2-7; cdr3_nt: TGTGTCAGCAGGATCAGGACTAGCGGGAGTACCCCTGGGTACGAGCAGTACTTC; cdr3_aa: CVSRIRTSGSTPGYEQYF
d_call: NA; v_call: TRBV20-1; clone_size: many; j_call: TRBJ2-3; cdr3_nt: TGCAGTGCTAGAGACCCAGGGACGGCAGATACGCAGTATTTT; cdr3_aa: CSARDPGTADTQYF
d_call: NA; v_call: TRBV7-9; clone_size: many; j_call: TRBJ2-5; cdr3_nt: TGTGCCAGCAGCCACGGGGGACTCCACGAGACCCAGTACTTC; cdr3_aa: CASSHGGLHETQYF
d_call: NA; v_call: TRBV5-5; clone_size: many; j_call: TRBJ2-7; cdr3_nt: TGTGCCAGCAGTTTCAGTTGGGGGTACGAGCAGTACTTC; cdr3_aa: CASSFSWGYEQYF
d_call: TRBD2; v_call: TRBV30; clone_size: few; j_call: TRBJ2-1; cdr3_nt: TGTGCCTGGAGTGTAGTAGCGGGAGGTTACAATGAGCAGTTCTTC; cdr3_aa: CAWSVVAGGYNEQFF
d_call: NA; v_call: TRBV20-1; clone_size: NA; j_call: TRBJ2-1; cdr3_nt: TGCAGTGCTAGAGAGGGTATGGACTACAATGAGCAGTTCTTC; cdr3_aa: CSAREGMDYNEQFF
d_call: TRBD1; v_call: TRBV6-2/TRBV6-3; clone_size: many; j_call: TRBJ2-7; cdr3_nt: TGTGCCAGCAGCTGGGACAGGGTATCGTCCTACGAGCAGTACTTC; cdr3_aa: CASSWDRVSSYEQYF
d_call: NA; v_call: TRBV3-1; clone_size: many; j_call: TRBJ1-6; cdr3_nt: TGTGCCAGCAGCCAAATGCGGGTTACCTATAATTCACCCCTCCACTTT; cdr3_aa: CASSQMRVTYNSPLHF
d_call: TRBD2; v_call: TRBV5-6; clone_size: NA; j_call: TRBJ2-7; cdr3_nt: TGTGCCAGCAGCTATGGACTAGCGGGAGGGCACCGGGTCTGGGAGCAGTACTTC; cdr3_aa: CASSYGLAGGHRVWEQYF
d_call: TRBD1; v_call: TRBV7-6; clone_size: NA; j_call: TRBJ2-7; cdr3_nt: TGTGCCAGCAGCGCCGAGACAGGGGAAGAGTACGAGCAGTACTTC; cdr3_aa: CASSAETGEEYEQYF
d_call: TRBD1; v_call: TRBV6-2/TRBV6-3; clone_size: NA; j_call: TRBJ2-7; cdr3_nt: TGTGCCAGCACCTTCGGACAGGCCTACTACGAGCAGTACTTC; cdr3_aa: CASTFGQAYYEQYF
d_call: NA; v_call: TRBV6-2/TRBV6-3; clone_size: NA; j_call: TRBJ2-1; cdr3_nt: TGTGCCAGCAGTTATTCGCTCCCCAGTGAGCAGTTCTTC; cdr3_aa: CASSYSLPSEQFF
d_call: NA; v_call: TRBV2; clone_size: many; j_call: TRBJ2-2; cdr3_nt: TGTGCCAGCAGGAGTTGGGACGGGGAGCTGTTTTTT; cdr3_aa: CASRSWDGELFF
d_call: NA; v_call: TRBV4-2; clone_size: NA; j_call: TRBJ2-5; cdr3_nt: TGTGCCAGCAGCCAAGGCGAGAGGGGGTGGGTTGGGGAGACCCAGTACTTC; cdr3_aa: CASSQGERGWVGETQYF
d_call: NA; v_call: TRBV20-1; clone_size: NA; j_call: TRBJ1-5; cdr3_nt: TGCAGTGCTAGATCTACCGGCGGAAAGGTGCATCAGCCCCAGCATTTT; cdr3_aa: CSARSTGGKVHQPQHF
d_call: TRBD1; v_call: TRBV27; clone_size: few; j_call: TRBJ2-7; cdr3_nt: TGTGCCAGCAGTCCTCCCGGGACAGGGGACCCGCGGGAGCAGTACTTC; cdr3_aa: CASSPPGTGDPREQYF
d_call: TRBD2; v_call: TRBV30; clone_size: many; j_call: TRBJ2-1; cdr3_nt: TGTGCCTGGAATCAAGGGACTAGCGATGAGCAGTTCTTC; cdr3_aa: CAWNQGTSDEQFF
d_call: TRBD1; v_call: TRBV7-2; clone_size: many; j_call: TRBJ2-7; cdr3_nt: TGTGCCAGCAGCTTAGACGGGACAGCCTACGAGCAGTACTTC; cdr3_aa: CASSLDGTAYEQYF
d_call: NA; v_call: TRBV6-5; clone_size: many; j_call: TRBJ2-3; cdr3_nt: TGTGCCAGCACCGCGGATGGTGTTGCTCCAGATACGCAGTATTTT; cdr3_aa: CASTADGVAPDTQYF
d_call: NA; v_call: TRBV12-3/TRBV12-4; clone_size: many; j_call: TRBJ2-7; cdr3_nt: TGTGCCAGCAGTTTAGCGCCTCAGGGAGAGCAGTACTTC; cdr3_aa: CASSLAPQGEQYF
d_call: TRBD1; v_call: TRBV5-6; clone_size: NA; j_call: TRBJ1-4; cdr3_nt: TGTGCCAGCAGCTTGTGGCCCTTGACAGGGGGAGACGAAAAACTGCTTTTT; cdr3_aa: CASSLWPLTGGDEKLLF
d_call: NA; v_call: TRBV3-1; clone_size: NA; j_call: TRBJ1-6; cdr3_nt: TGTGCCAGCAGCGAGCCTACAAGGAGTTCACCCCTCCACTTT; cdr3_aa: CASSEPTRSSPLHF
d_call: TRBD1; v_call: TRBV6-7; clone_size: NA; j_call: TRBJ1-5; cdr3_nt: TGTGCCAGCAGTGCAGGGGGCCGCAATCAGCCTCAGCATTTT; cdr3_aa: CASSAGGRNQPQHF
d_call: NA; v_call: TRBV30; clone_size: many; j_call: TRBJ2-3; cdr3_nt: TGTGCCTGGACAGACGGAGACGGGGCAGATACGCAGTATTTT; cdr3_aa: CAWTDGDGADTQYF
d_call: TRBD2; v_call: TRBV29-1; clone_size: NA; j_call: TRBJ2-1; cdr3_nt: TGCAGCGTGAAAGGTCCTACGACTAGCGGGAATTACAATGAGCAGTTCTTC; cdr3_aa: CSVKGPTTSGNYNEQFF
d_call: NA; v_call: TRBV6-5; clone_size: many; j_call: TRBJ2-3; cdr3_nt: TGTGCCAGCAGTTCCTACAGTCCAGATACGCAGTATTTT; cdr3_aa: CASSSYSPDTQYF
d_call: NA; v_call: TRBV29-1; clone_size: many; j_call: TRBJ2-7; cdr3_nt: TGCAGCGTTGAAGATCGGAGCAGGGAGCAGTACTTC; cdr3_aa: CSVEDRSREQYF
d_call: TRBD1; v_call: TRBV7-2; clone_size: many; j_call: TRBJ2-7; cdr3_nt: TGTGCCAGCAGCTTAGCCCCCGGGACAGGGGTCTACGAGCAGTACTTC; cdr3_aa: CASSLAPGTGVYEQYF
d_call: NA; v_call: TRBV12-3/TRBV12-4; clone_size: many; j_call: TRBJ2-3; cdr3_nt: TGTGCCAGCAGTTTAACGGACCCCGAGGATACGCAGTATTTT; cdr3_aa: CASSLTDPEDTQYF
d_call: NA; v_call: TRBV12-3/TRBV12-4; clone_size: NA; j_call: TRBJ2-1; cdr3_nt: TGTGCCAGCAGTTTTGTGTTAGCGGATTACAATGAGCAGTTCTTC; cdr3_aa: CASSFVLADYNEQFF
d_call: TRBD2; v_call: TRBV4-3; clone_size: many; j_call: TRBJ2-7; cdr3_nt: TGCGCCAGCAGCCAAGATAACGCAGGCGGGGGCTACGAGCAGTACTTC; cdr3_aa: CASSQDNAGGGYEQYF
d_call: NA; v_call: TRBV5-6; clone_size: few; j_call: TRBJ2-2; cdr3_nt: TGTGCCAGCAGCTTTTGGGGAGACATCAACACCGGGGAGCTGTTTTTT; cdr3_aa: CASSFWGDINTGELFF
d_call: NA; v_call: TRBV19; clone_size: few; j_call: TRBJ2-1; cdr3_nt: TGTGCCAGTAGTACTTCTAGCAAGGTGGATGAGCAGTTCTTC; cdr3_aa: CASSTSSKVDEQFF
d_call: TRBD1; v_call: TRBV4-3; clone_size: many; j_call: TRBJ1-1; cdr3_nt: TGCGCCAGCAGCCAAGATAGGGACAGGGTAGCTTTCTTT; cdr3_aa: CASSQDRDRVAFF
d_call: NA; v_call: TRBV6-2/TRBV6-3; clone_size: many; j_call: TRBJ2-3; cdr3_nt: TGTGCCACCTCAGACTACTTTAGCACAGATACGCAGTATTTT; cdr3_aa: CATSDYFSTDTQYF
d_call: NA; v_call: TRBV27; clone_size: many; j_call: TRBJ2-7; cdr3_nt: TGTGCCAGCCACCCCGGGCCCTATTCCTACGAGCAGTACTTC; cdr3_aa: CASHPGPYSYEQYF
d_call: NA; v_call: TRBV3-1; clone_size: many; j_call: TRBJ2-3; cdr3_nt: TGCGCCAGCAGCCACGGACTACTCACAGATACGCAGTATTTT; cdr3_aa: CASSHGLLTDTQYF
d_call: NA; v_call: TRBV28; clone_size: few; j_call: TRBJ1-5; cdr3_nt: TGTGCCAGCAGTTTTGTGGTTGGACAGCCCCAGCATTTT; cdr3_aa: CASSFVVGQPQHF
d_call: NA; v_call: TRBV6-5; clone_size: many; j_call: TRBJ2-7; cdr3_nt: TGTGCCAGCAGTTACTCGGGTAGGGTTTACGAGCAGTACTTC; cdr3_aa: CASSYSGRVYEQYF
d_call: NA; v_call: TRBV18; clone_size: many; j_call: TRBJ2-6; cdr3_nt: TGTGCCAGCTCACCTAATGGGGCCAACGTCCTGACTTTC; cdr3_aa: CASSPNGANVLTF
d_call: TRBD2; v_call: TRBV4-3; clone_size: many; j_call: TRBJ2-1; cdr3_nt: TGCGCCAGCAGCCCGGGACTAGGGCATGAGCAGTTCTTC; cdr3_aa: CASSPGLGHEQFF
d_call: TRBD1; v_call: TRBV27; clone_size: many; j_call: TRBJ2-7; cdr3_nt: TGTGCCAGCAGTCGGTACAGGGGGAGCGAGCAGTACTTC; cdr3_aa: CASSRYRGSEQYF